What follows are 16 T cell receptor beta chains derived from one specimen sequenced in a study of human T cells and chemical hapten exposure (dated by TCRdb to about 2021). Explained via the paper, the time point label denotes: pre-sensitization, week 0. This specimen's treatment or condition label, per the study, means: therapeutic diphenylcyclopropenone sensitization with weekly scalp DPC. Total RNA was isolated from unfractionated whole blood collected in Tempus Blood RNA tubes. Libraries were made using RACE. TCRdb shows the sequencer as NextSeq 500. TCRdb trimmed the raw reads at Q25, called clones with MiXCR and kept productive beta chains. Here each entry gathers all rows of one CDR3 protein and keeps the most common genes and DNA. A total of 34,000 or so distinct CDR3 sequences appear in this sample, 10% to 13% of them only once. The ten largest clonotypes hold around a quarter of the sample.

The source material was whole blood, sampled in connection with sensitization to the hapten diphenylcyclopropenone (DPC). Receptors originate from a man aged 45 to 65 with alopecia areata. Some clones in this sample may be carry-over from other donors' samples.

This clonotype was counted at least ten times. The chain couples TRBV27 to TRBJ2-1; TRBD1 is a possible D gene (6 bases). Germline-derived CDR1 and CDR2 are MNHEY and SMNVEV (reference sequence). V dropped 6 bases and J dropped 5 bases, with 14 bases sitting between them. The CDR3 covers 14 residues. The CDR3 loop is CASSILGQNNEQFF. DNA of the CDR3: TGTGCCAGCAGCATCCTTGGACAGAACAATGAGCAGTTCTTC.

In DNA, the CDR3 is TGCAGTGCTAGGGCTAGCGGTCTCAATGAGCAGTTCTTC. Translating it yields CSARASGLNEQFF. This sequence joins TRBV20-1 and TRBJ2-1; 7 bases align to TRBD2. This CDR3 has 13 amino acids. J was trimmed by 6 bases and V by 3 bases; bases with no gene match: 5. CDR1 and CDR2 (germline): DFQATT, SNEGSKA (reference sequence).

This clonotype was seen ten or more times. The chain combines TRBV6-6 with TRBJ2-5; 8 bases line up with TRBD2. There are 13 residues in the CDR3. The J segment lost 5 bases and the V segment lost 4 bases, leaving 3 bases of the junction unmatched. Per germline, CDR1 MNHNY and CDR2 SVGAGI (reference sequence). The CDR3 DNA is TGTGCCAGCAGTTCGGGGGGGGAGGAGACCCAGTACTTC. Encoded protein: CASSSGGEETQYF.

Written as DNA, the CDR3 is TGTGCCAGCAGCCCCGCCGGGGCCTGGGAAGAAAAACTGTTTTTT. It yields the protein CASSPAGAWEEKLFF. The J gene is TRBJ1-4, the V gene TRBV7-2; D may be TRBD1 (5 bases). The CDR3 has 15 residues. The germline V and J ends were trimmed by 5 bases and 8 bases, with 18 bases remaining between them. CDR1 is SGHTA and CDR2 is FQGNSA in the germline V gene.

This clonotype showed up just a few times. J is TRBJ1-5 and V is TRBV20-1; 7 bases are a match to TRBD1. V lost 6 bases and J lost 4; bases outside the gene matches: 6. Germline CDR1 DFQATT, CDR2 SNEGSKA (reference sequence). The CDR3 is 13 amino acids. CDR3 nucleotide sequence: TGCAGTGCACACAGGGGCCTGAATCAGCCCCAGCATTTT. Encoded protein: CSAHRGLNQPQHF.

V is TRBV6-5 and J is TRBJ2-7; perhaps TRBD2 as D (5 bases). The V gene's germline CDR1 is MNHEY and CDR2 SVGAGI. This CDR3 has 10 residues. Trimming removed 10 bases from V and 4 bases from J, with 8 bases in between. The CDR3 is CATGKYEQYF. The CDR3 coding sequence is TGTGCCACCGGGAAATACGAGCAGTACTTC.

The chain has TRBV12-3 or TRBV12-4 and TRBJ1-4; 10 positions agree with TRBD1. V lost 4 bases, J lost 8 bases, and 7 bases stayed unmatched. The CDR3 spans 15 residues. CDR3 in amino acids: CASSSGQGNAEKLFF. CDR3 nucleotide sequence: TGTGCCAGCAGTTCGGGACAGGGGAACGCCGAAAAACTGTTTTTT.

The table lists this clonotype with many counts. The chain links TRBV5-5 to TRBJ2-1; D is unresolved. Deletions cut 0 bases from V and 1 base from J, with 8 bases between. The CDR3 has 15 amino acids. Looked up from germline, CDR1 is SGHKS and CDR2 is YYEKEE (reference sequence). CDR3 region: CASSLDQLSYNEQFF. The CDR3 nucleotides read TGTGCCAGCAGCTTGGACCAGTTGTCCTACAATGAGCAGTTCTTC.

At least ten counts were recorded for this clonotype. V usage is TRBV7-9 and J usage is TRBJ1-5; tentatively, D is TRBD1 (5 bases). Germline CDR1 and CDR2: SEHNR and FQNEAQ (reference sequence). This CDR3 contains 13 residues. V was clipped by 5 bases and J by 6 bases, with 11 bases between them. CDR3 coding DNA: TGTGCCAGCAGCGGCAGGGTTACTCAGCCCCAGCATTTT. As protein: CASSGRVTQPQHF.

Notes on this clonotype: A clone one base away is much larger, so this may be a read error. The genes are TRBV6-2 or TRBV6-3 and TRBJ2-1; possibly TRBD2 for D (6 bases). This CDR3 comprises 14 residues. The germline V gene encodes CDR1 MNHEY and CDR2 SVGEGT. This chain's CDR3 is CVSSLSGRLSEQFF. Here the CDR3 DNA reads TGTGTCAGCAGCCTGAGCGGGCGACTTAGTGAGCAGTTCTTC.

A few counts support this clonotype. The chain carries TRBV28 and TRBJ2-1; unclear D gene. Trimming cost V 6 bases and J 5 bases, with 5 bases left between them. The CDR3 runs 11 residues. Germline V gene data show CDR1 as MDHEN and CDR2 as SYDVKM. The CDR3 sequence: CASRYNNEQFF. DNA for the CDR3: TGTGCCAGCAGATACAACAATGAGCAGTTCTTC.

This clonotype was recorded at least ten times. This rearrangement joins TRBV28 to TRBJ2-5; D gene unclear. V lost 8 bases, J lost 5 bases, and 12 bases lay in between. The CDR3 totals 12 residues. Germline loops: CDR1 MDHEN, CDR2 SYDVKM. The CDR3 bases are TGTGCCAGCGGTGCCGAGACCGAGACCCAGTACTTC. This codes for CASGAETETQYF.

This clonotype has at least ten counts. V usage is TRBV11-3 and J usage is TRBJ2-2; possible D gene TRBD2, 5 bases. The germline V gene has CDR1 SGHNT and CDR2 YENEEA. CDR3 size: 14 residues. The V gene lost 0 bases and the J gene lost 6 bases, with 8 bases spanning the gap. CDR3 DNA: TGTGCCAGCAGCTTAGAATCGAGGGCCGGGGAGCTGTTTTTT. It yields the protein CASSLESRAGELFF.

This clonotype was observed at least ten times. This chain uses TRBV29-1 with TRBJ2-7; tentatively, D is TRBD2 (5 bases). Trimming shortened V by 7 bases and J by 3 bases, and 16 bases separated the two germline ends. CDR3 length: 13 residues. CDR1 and CDR2 (germline): SQVTM, ANQGSEA. The CDR3 DNA sequence: TGCAGCGCCGGGCGGCCCGGGAACTACGAGCAGTACTTC. As protein: CSAGRPGNYEQYF.

This clonotype has just a few counts. J is TRBJ2-1 and V is TRBV5-1, with 10 bases matching TRBD2. CDR3 length: 15 amino acids. V trimming: 1 base; J trimming: 7 bases; junction bases outside the gene matches: 5. CDR1 is SGHRS and CDR2 is YFSETQ in the germline V gene. The CDR3 sequence: CASSLLSSGRNEQFF. The CDR3 coding sequence is TGCGCCAGCAGCTTGTTGTCTAGCGGGAGAAATGAGCAGTTCTTC. The full variable domain, with the rest looked up from reference TRBV5-1 and TRBJ2-1, is KAGVTQTPRYLIKTRGQQVTLSCSPISGHRSVSWYQQTPGQGLQFLFEYFSETQRNKGNFPGRFSGRQFSNSRSEMNVSTLELGDSALYLCASSLLSSGRNEQFFGPGTRLTVL.

At least ten counts were recorded for this clonotype. This rearrangement joins TRBV5-1 to TRBJ2-5; possibly TRBD1 or TRBD2 for D (6 bases each). The germline V gene has CDR1 SGHRS and CDR2 YFSETQ. The CDR3 totals 15 residues. Trimming removed 4 bases at V and 2 bases at J, with 15 bases between. The CDR3 is CASSPGGPRQETQYF. CDR3 nucleotides: TGCGCCAGCAGCCCTGGGGGGCCCAGGCAAGAGACCCAGTACTTC.